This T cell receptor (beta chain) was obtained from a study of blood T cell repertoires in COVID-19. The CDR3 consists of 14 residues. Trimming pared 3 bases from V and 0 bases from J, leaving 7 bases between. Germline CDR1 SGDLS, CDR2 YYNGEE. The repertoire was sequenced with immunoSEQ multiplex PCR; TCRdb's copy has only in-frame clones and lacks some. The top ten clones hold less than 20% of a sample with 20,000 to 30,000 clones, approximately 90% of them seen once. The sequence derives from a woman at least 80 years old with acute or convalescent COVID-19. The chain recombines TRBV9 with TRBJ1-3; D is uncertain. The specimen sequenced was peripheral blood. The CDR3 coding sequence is TGTGCCAGCAGCGATAGGAGCTCTGGAAACACCATATATTTT. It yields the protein CASSDRSSGNTIYF.